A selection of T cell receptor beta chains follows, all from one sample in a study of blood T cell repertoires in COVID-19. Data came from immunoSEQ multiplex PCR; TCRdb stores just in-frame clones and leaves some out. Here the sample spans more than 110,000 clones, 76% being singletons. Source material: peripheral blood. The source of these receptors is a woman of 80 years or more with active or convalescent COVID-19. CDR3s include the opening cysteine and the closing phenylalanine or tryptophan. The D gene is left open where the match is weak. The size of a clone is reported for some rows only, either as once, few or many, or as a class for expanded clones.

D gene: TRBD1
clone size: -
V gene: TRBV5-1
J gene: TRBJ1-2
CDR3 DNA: TGCGCCAGCAGCTTGGCCGGGACAGCTAACTATGGCTACACCTTC
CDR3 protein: CASSLAGTANYGYTF

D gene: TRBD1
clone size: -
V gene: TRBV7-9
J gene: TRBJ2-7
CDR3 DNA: TGTGCCAGCAGCGCCCCAGGGGGCGGTTACGAGCAGTACTTC
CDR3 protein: CASSAPGGGYEQYF

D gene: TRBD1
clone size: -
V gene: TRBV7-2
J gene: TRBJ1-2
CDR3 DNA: TGTGCCAGCAGCTTAGAGGGTACAGGGGTTGGCTATGGCTACACCTTC
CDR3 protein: CASSLEGTGVGYGYTF

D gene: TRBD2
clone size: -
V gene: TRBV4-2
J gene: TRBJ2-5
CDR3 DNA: TGTGCCAGCAGCCAAGGGACTAGCGGGGGGGTCGAGACCCAGTACTTC
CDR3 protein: CASSQGTSGGVETQYF

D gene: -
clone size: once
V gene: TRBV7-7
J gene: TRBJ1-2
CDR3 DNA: TGTGCTAGCAGCTTAGGCGGCGGGCCCCCACTTCGTGGCTACACCTTC
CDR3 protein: CASSLGGGPPLRGYTF

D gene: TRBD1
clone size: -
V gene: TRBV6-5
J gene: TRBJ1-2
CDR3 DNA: TGTGCCAGCAGTTATGGACCGGGACAGGGTAACTATGGCTACACCTTC
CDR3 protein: CASSYGPGQGNYGYTF

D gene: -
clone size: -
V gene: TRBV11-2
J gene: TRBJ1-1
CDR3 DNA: TGTGCCAGCAGCTTAGCTGGGGGCCACACTGAAGCTTTCTTT
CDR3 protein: CASSLAGGHTEAFF

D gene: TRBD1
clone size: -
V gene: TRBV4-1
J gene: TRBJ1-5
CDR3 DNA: TGCGCCAGCAGCCAAGTGGGACAGACGAGCAATCAGCCCCAGCATTTT
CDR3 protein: CASSQVGQTSNQPQHF

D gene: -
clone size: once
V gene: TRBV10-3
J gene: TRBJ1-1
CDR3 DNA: TGTGCCATCAGGCGCGGGGAGAACACTGAAGCTTTCTTT
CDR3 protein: CAIRRGENTEAFF

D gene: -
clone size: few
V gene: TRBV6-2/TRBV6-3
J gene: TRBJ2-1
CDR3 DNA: TGTGCCAGCAGTTACTCGAAGCGTACGAATCAGCAGTTCTTC
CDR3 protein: CASSYSKRTNQQFF

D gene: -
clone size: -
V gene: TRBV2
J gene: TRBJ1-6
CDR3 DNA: TGTGCCAGCAGGCCCAGACAGGACTCCTATAATTCACCCCTCCACTTT
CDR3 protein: CASRPRQDSYNSPLHF

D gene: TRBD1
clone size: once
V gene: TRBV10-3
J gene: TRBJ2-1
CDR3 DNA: TGTGCCATCAGTGAGTCAGGGGGCGATGAGCAGTTCTTC
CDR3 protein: CAISESGGDEQFF

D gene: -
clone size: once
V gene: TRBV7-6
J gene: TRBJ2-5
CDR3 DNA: TGTGCCAGCAGCTTACAAAATGCGTTGCGGAGGGCGCATGAGACCCAGTACTTC
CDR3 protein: CASSLQNALRRAHETQYF

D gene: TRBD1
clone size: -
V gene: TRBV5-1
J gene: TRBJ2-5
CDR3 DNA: TGCGCCAGCAGCCCAGGGGGCGTTGAGACCCAGTACTTC
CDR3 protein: CASSPGGVETQYF

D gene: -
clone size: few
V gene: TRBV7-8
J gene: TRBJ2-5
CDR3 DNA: TGTGCCAGCAGCTTAGGACAACAAGAGACCCAGTACTTC
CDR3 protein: CASSLGQQETQYF

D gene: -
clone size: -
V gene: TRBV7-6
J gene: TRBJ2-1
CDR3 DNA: TGTGCCAGCAGCCAGCCGGGGGCTAGCGGCGGTGAGCAGTTCTTC
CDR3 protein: CASSQPGASGGEQFF

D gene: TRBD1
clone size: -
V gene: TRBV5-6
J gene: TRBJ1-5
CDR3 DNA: TGTGCCAGCTCCAAGACAGGGATTCTCAATCAGCCCCAGCATTTT
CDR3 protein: CASSKTGILNQPQHF

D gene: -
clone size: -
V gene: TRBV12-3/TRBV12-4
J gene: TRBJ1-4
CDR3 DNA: TGTGCCAGCAGTCCCCAACCGACAGACAAACTGTTTTTT
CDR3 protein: CASSPQPTDKLFF

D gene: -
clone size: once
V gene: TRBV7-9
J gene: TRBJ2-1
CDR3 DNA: TGTGCCAGCAGCCCTAAAACGGGACCACCCCGGGGGTACAATGAGCAGTTCTTC
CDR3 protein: CASSPKTGPPRGYNEQFF

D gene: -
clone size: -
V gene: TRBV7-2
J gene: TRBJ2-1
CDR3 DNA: TGTGCCAGCAGCCGACAGTACAACGATGAGCAGTTCTTC
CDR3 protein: CASSRQYNDEQFF

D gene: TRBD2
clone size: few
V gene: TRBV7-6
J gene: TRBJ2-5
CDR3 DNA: TGTGCCAGCAGCTTAGACCTGCGACTAGCGACCGGGGAGACCCAGTACTTC
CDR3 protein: CASSLDLRLATGETQYF

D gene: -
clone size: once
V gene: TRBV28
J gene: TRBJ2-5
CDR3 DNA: TGTGCCAGCAGTGCCCAGGGTAACCAAGAGACCCAGTACTTC
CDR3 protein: CASSAQGNQETQYF

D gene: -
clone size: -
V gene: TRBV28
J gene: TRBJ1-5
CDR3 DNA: TGTGCCAGCAGTTTACCCGACAGGACTCAGCCCCAGCATTTT
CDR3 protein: CASSLPDRTQPQHF

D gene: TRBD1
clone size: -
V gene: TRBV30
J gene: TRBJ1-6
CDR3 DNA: TGTGCCTGGAGCCGAGGACAGGGCACTTCACCCCTCCACTTT
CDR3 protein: CAWSRGQGTSPLHF

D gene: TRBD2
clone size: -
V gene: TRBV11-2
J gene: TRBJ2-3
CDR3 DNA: TGTGCCAGCAGCTTAGACGGGGGGGCGTCAGATACGCAGTATTTT
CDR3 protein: CASSLDGGASDTQYF

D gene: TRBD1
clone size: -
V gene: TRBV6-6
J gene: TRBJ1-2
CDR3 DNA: TGTGCCAGCAGTTACTCGGGACAGAAGTATGGCTACACCTTC
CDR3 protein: CASSYSGQKYGYTF

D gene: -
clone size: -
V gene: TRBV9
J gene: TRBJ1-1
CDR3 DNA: TGTGCCAGCAGCCCCGACCCCGCCCGGGTGAACACTGAAGCTTTCTTT
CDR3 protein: CASSPDPARVNTEAFF

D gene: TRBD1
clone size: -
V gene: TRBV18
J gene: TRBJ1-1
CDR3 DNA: TGTGCCAGCTCACAAAGGACAGGGTTGGGCAACACTGAAGCTTTCTTT
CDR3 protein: CASSQRTGLGNTEAFF

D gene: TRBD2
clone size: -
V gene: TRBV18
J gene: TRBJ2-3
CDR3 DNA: TGTGCCAGCTCACAGGAAGTAGCGGGGACCACAGATACGCAGTATTTT
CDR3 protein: CASSQEVAGTTDTQYF